The 5 T cell receptor beta chains below were found in one sample sequenced in a study of blood T cell repertoires in COVID-19. Sequenced by immunoSEQ multiplex PCR; TCRdb stores in-frame clones only, minus some. This sample has about 50,000 clones, with around nine tenths found just once. Sequencing was done on a sample of peripheral blood. The receptor source for this set is a man between 60 and 70 years old with active or convalescent COVID-19.

The V call is TRBV5-1, the J call TRBJ2-5; TRBD1 is a possible D gene (6 bases). The CDR3 consists of 15 residues. Per the germline V gene, CDR1 is SGHRS and CDR2 is YFSETQ. Trimming stripped 1 base from V and 5 bases from J, with 15 bases between. The CDR3 is CASSLNDGQGETQYF. CDR3 nucleotide sequence: TGCGCCAGCAGCTTGAACGACGGCCAGGGGGAGACCCAGTACTTC. The whole variable domain, remainder taken from reference TRBV5-1 and TRBJ2-5, is KAGVTQTPRYLIKTRGQQVTLSCSPISGHRSVSWYQQTPGQGLQFLFEYFSETQRNKGNFPGRFSGRQFSNSRSEMNVSTLELGDSALYLCASSLNDGQGETQYFGPGTRLLVL.

The V and J genes are TRBV24-1 and TRBJ2-1; 9 nucleotides match TRBD2. Germline assignment: CDR1 KGHDR and CDR2 SFDVKD. The CDR3 has 14 residues. The ends lost 8 bases at V and 7 bases at J; junction bases unmatched: 8. The CDR3 coding sequence is TGTGCCACCACCGGCGCGGGGGGGGTAAATGAGCAGTTCTTC. It yields the protein CATTGAGGVNEQFF.

The V and J genes are TRBV10-3 and TRBJ1-2, with 8 bases lining up with TRBD1. The CDR3 contains 13 residues. CDR1 and CDR2 (germline): ENHRY, SYGVKD. V dropped 6 bases and J dropped 7; count of bases not matched to a gene: 7. The CDR3 DNA sequence: TGTGCCATCAGAGCCGGGACAGGCGGTGGCTACACCTTC. Residues: CAIRAGTGGGYTF.

The gene calls are TRBV5-1 and TRBJ1-2; no definite D call. The V and J ends lost 0 bases and 8 bases respectively, with 14 bases between them. This CDR3 has 14 residues. Germline V lookup: CDR1 SGHRS, CDR2 YFSETQ. The CDR3 bases are TGCGCCAGCAGCTTGGGGACTGGGGAATCGGGCTACACCTTC. Encoded protein: CASSLGTGESGYTF.

The V call is TRBV20-1, the J call TRBJ1-2, with 10 bases matching TRBD1. Per the germline V gene, CDR1 is DFQATT and CDR2 is SNEGSKA (reference sequence). Trimming cost V 3 bases and J 0 bases; bases outside gene matches: 19. The CDR3 spans 20 residues. CDR3 bases: TGCAGTGCTAGTGGGGGGACAGGGGCCACGAGGGGTCCGACTAACTATGGCTACACCTTC. Its protein product is CSASGGTGATRGPTNYGYTF.